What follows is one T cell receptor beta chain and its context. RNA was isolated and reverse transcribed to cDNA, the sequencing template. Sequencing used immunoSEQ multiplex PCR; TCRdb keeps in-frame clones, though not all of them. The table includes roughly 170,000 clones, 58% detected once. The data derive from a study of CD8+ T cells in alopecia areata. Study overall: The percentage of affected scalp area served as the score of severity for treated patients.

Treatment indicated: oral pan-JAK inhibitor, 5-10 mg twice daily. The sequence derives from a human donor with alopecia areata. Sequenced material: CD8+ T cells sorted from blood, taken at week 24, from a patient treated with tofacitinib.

In DNA form, the CDR3 reads TGCGCCAGCAGCGAAGGAAATGAGCAGTTCTTC. Translation gives CASSEGNEQFF. The gene calls are TRBV5-1 and TRBJ2-1; D is unclear. Germline CDR1 is SGHRS and CDR2 is YFSETQ. The CDR3 extends over 11 amino acids. V shed 4 bases and J shed 7 bases, with 6 bases lying between them.